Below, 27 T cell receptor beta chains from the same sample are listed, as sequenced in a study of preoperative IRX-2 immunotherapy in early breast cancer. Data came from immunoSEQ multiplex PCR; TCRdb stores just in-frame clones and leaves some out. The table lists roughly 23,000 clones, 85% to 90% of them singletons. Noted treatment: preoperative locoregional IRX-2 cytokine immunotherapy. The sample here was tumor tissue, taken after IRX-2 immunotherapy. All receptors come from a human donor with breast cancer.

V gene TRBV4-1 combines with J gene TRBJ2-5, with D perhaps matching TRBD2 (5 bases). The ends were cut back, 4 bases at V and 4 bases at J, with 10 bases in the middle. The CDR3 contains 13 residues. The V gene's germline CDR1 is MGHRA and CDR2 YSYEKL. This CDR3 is CASSLLEGETQYF. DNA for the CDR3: TGCGCCAGCAGCCTACTAGAAGGAGAGACCCAGTACTTC.

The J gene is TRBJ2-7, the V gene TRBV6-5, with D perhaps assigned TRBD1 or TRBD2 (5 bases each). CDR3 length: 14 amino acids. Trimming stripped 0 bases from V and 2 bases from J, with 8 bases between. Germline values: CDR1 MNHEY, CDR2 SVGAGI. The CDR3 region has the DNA TGTGCCAGCAGTTACTCGGTGGGGGCCTACGAGCAGTACTTC. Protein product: CASSYSVGAYEQYF.

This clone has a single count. The CDR3 sequence: CANLDRENYGYTF. For the CDR3, the DNA is TGTGCCAACTTGGACAGGGAGAACTATGGCTACACCTTC. The chain recombines TRBV2 with TRBJ1-2; 8 bases are shared with TRBD1. The CDR3 is 13 residues long. From germline, CDR1 is SNHLY and CDR2 FYNNEI. Trimming removed 10 bases from V and 2 bases from J; junction bases left unmatched: 6.

CDR3 loop: CASSLWGLAEGTGELFF. CDR3 in DNA: TGCGCCAGCAGCTTGTGGGGACTAGCGGAGGGGACCGGGGAGCTGTTTTTT. V is TRBV5-1 and J is TRBJ2-2, with 11 bases matching TRBD2. The CDR3 is made up of 17 amino acids. V lost 1 base, J lost 5 bases, and 7 bases stayed unmatched. CDR1 and CDR2 (germline): SGHRS, YFSETQ.

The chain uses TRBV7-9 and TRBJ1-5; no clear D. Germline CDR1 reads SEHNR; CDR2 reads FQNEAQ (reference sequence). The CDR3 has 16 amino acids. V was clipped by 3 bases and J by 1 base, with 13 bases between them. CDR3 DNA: TGTGCCAGCAGCTTGGGAGGAGTGGAAAGCAATCAGCCCCAGCATTTT. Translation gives CASSLGGVESNQPQHF.

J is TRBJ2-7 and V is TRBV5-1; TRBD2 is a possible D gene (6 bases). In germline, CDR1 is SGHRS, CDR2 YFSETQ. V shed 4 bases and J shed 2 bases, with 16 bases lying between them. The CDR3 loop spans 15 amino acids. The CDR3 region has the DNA TGCGCCAGCAGCCCGAACCCGACTAGTCCCTACGAGCAGTACTTC. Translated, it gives CASSPNPTSPYEQYF. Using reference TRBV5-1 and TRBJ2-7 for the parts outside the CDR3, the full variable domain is KAGVTQTPRYLIKTRGQQVTLSCSPISGHRSVSWYQQTPGQGLQFLFEYFSETQRNKGNFPGRFSGRQFSNSRSEMNVSTLELGDSALYLCASSPNPTSPYEQYFGPGTRLTVT.

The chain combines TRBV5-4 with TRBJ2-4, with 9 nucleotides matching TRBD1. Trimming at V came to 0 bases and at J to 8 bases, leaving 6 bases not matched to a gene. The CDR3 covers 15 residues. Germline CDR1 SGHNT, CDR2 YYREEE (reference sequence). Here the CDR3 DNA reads TGTGCCAGCAGCTTGGGGGGGACAGGGAATGACATTCAGTACTTC. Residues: CASSLGGTGNDIQYF.

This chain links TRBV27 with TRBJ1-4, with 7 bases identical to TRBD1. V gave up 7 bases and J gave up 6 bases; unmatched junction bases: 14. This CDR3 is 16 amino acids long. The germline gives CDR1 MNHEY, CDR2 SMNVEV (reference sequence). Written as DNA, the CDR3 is TGTGCCAGCACCGGGGACAGCCCCCCCCGGGATGAAAAACTGTTTTTT. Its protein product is CASTGDSPPRDEKLFF.

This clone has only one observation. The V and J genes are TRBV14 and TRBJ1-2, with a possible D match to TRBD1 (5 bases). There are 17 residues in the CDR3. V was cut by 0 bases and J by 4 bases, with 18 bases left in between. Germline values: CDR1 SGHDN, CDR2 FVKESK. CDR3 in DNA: TGTGCCAGCAGCCAAGATAGCTGGGACGGAACACGCTATGGCTACACCTTC. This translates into CASSQDSWDGTRYGYTF.

The CDR3 is CASSEYGERTINEQFF. CDR3 coding DNA: TGCGCCAGCAGTGAGTACGGGGAGAGAACTATCAATGAGCAGTTCTTC. This chain uses TRBV10-1 with TRBJ2-1; a weak D match, TRBD2 (5 bases). The V gene lost 1 base and the J gene lost 6 bases, with 16 bases spanning the gap. CDR1 is WNHNN and CDR2 is SYGVQD in the germline V gene (reference sequence). The CDR3 is made up of 16 amino acids.

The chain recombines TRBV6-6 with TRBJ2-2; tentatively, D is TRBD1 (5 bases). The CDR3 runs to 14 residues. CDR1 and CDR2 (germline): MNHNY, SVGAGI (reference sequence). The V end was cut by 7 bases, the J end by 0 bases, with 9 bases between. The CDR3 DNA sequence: TGTGCCAGCAATCGACAGTCGAACACCGGGGAGCTGTTTTTT. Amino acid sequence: CASNRQSNTGELFF.

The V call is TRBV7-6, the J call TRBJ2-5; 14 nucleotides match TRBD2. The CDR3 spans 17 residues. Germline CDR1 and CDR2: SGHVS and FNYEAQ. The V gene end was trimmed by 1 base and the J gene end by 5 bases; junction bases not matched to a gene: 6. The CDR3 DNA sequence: TGTGCCAGCAGCTTAGGACTAGCGGGAGGGCCTGGGGAGACCCAGTACTTC. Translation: CASSLGLAGGPGETQYF.

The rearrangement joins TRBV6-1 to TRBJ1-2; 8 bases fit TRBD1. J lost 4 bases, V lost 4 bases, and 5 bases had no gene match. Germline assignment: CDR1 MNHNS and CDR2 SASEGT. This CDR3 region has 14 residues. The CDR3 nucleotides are TGTGCCAGCAGTGGACTACAGGGGGGCTATGGCTACACCTTC. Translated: CASSGLQGGYGYTF.

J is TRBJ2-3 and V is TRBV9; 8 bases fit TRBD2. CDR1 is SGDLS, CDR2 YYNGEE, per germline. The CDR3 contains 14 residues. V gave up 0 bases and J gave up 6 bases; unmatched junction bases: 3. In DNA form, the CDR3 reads TGTGCCAGCAGCGTAGGGCGGGGGGAGGATACGCAGTATTTT. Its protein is CASSVGRGEDTQYF.

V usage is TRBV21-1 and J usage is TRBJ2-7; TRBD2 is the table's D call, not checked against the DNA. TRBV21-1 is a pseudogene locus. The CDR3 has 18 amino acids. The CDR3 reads CASSKSTSGALRLLEQYF. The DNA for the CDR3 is TGTGCCAGCAGCAAATCGACTAGCGGAGCCCTAAGACTACTAGAGCAGTACTTC.

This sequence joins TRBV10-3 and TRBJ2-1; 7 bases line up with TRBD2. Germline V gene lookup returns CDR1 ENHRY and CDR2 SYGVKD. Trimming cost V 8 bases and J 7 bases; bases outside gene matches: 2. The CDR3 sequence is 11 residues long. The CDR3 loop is CAIGGGNEQFF. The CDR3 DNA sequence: TGTGCCATCGGGGGGGGTAATGAGCAGTTCTTC.

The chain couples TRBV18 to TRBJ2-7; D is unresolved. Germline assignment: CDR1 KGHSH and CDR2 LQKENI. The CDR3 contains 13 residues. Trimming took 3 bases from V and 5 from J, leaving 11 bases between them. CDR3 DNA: TGTGCCAGCTCACCGGTTCTGGGGAACGAGCAGTACTTC. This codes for CASSPVLGNEQYF.

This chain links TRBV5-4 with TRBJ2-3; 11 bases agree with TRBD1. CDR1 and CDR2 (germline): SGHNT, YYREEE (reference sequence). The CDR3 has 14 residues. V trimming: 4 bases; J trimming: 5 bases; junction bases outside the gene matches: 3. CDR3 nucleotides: TGTGCCAGCAGCACCGGGACAGGGGGAGATACGCAGTATTTT. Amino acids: CASSTGTGGDTQYF.

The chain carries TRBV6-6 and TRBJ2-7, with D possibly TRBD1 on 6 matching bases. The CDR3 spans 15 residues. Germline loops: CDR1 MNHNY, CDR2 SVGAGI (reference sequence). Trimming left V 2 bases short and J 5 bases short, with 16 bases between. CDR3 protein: CASSYPSTGSNEQYF. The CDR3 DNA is TGTGCCAGCAGTTACCCCTCCACAGGGTCCAACGAGCAGTACTTC.

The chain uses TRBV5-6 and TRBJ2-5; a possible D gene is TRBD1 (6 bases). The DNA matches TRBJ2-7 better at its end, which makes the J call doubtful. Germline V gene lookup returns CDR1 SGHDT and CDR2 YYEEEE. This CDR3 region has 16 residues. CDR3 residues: CASSLAGAQGAHEQYF. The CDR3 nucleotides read TGTGCCAGCAGCTTGGCCGGAGCACAGGGTGCCCACGAGCAGTACTTC.

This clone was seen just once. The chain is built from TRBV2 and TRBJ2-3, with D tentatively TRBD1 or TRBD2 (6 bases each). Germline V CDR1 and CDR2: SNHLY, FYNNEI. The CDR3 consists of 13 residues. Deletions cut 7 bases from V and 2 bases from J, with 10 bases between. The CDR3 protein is CASKGGNTDTQYF. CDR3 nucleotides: TGTGCCAGCAAGGGGGGTAACACAGATACGCAGTATTTT.

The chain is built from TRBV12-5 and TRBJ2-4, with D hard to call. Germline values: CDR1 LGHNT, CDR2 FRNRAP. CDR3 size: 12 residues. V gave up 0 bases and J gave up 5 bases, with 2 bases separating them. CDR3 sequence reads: CASGLVQNIQYF. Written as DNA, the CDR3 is TGTGCTAGTGGTTTGGTACAAAACATTCAGTACTTC.

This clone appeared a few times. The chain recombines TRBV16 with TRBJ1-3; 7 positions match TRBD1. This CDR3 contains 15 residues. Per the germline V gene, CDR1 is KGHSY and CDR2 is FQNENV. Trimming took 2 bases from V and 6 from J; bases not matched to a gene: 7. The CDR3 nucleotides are TGTGCCAGCAGCCAACACAGGGGTTTGGAAAACACCATATATTTT. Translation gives CASSQHRGLENTIYF.

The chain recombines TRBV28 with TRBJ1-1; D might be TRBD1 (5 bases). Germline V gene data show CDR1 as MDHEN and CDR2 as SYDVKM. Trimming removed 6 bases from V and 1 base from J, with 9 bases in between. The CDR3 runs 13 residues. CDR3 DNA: TGTGCCAGCAGAATCAGGGAGAACACTGAAGCTTTCTTT. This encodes CASRIRENTEAFF.

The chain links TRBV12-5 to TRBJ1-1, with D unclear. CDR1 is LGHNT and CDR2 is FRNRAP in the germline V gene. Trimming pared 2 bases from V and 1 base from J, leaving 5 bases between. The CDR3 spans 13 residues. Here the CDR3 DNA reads TGTGCTAGTGGTTTGTGGGAGAACACTGAAGCTTTCTTT. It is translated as CASGLWENTEAFF.

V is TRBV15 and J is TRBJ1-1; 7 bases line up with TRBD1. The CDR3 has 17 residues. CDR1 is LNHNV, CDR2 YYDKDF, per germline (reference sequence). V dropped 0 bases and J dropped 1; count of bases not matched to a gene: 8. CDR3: CATSRDDWGQTNTEAFF. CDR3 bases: TGTGCCACCAGCAGAGACGATTGGGGACAGACGAACACTGAAGCTTTCTTT.

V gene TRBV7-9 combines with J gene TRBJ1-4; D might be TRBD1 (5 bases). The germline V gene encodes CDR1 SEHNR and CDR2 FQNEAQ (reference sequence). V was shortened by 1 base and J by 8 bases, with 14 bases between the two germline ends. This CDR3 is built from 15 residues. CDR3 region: CASSLGALGGEKLFF. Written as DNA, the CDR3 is TGTGCCAGCAGCTTAGGGGCTCTGGGGGGAGAAAAACTGTTTTTT.